A selection of T cell receptor beta chains follows, all from one sample in a study of blood T cell repertoires in COVID-19. Assay used: immunoSEQ multiplex PCR; TCRdb lists only in-frame clones, some missing. Here the sample spans about 74,000 clones, about nine tenths being singletons. Sequencing was performed on peripheral blood. Every receptor here comes from a man in his fifties or sixties with COVID-19, enrolled during active disease. CDR3s include the opening cysteine and the closing phenylalanine or tryptophan. A D gene is named only where the DNA matches it firmly. Clone size is shown for a subset of rows, as once, few, many or a class of expanded clone.

cdr3_aa cdr3_nt j_call clone_size d_call v_call
CASSQGSWTDTGELFF TGCGCCAGCAGCCAAGGGTCTTGGACAGACACCGGGGAGCTGTTTTTT TRBJ2-2 - - TRBV4-1
CASSLKRETEAFF TGTGCCAGCAGCTTAAAACGGGAAACTGAAGCTTTCTTT TRBJ1-1 once - TRBV7-3
CAINGQTNYGYTF TGTGCCATCAACGGACAGACAAACTATGGCTACACCTTC TRBJ1-2 - - TRBV10-3
CASSGPTGPEQYF TGCGCCAGCAGCGGACCGACAGGGCCCGAGCAGTACTTC TRBJ2-7 - TRBD1 TRBV5-1
CASSETNPLAGSYNEQFF TGCGCCAGCAGTGAGACAAATCCACTAGCGGGCTCCTACAATGAGCAGTTCTTC TRBJ2-1 - TRBD2 TRBV10-2
CASSLETEVSYGYTF TGTGCCAGCAGCTTAGAGACAGAGGTTTCGTATGGCTACACCTTC TRBJ1-2 - - TRBV7-9
CASSQDRTPPHEQYF TGCGCCAGCAGCCAAGATCGCACTCCCCCGCACGAGCAGTACTTC TRBJ2-7 once - TRBV4-1
CASSISGLGYNEQFF TGTGCCAGCAGTATTTCGGGACTGGGCTACAATGAGCAGTTCTTC TRBJ2-1 - - TRBV27
CATGLAGYNEQFF TGTGCCACCGGACTAGCCGGATACAATGAGCAGTTCTTC TRBJ2-1 - TRBD2 TRBV24-1
CASSLDRQSDTQYF TGTGCCAGTAGTCTGGACCGACAGTCAGATACGCAGTATTTT TRBJ2-3 - - TRBV19
CASSPRIGGGELFF TGCGCCAGCAGCCCCAGAATCGGAGGCGGGGAGCTGTTTTTT TRBJ2-2 - - TRBV5-1
CASSLTPSTDTQYF TGCGCCAGCAGCTTGACTCCTAGCACAGATACGCAGTATTTT TRBJ2-3 - - TRBV5-1
CASSESKKGPNRTYGYTF TGCGCCAGCAGTGAGTCGAAAAAGGGTCCGAACAGGACCTATGGCTACACCTTC TRBJ1-2 - - TRBV10-1
CASSSGLTATNEKLFF TGCGCCAGCAGCTCCGGACTGACTGCAACTAATGAAAAACTGTTTTTT TRBJ1-4 - - TRBV5-1
CASSEGTGYNSPLHF TGTGCCAGCAGTGAAGGGACAGGTTATAATTCACCCCTCCACTTT TRBJ1-6 - TRBD1 TRBV2
CASSTGQGLGEAFF TGTGCCAGTAGCACCGGACAGGGCTTAGGTGAAGCTTTCTTT TRBJ1-1 - TRBD1 TRBV19
CASSSDRGENSPLHF TGTGCCAGCAGCTCCGACAGGGGCGAAAATTCACCCCTCCACTTT TRBJ1-6 - TRBD1 TRBV11-2
CASSQDGAGGSNQPQHF TGCGCCAGCAGCCAAGATGGGGCAGGGGGCAGCAATCAGCCCCAGCATTTT TRBJ1-5 - TRBD1 TRBV4-1
CACELPDRYYTDTQYF TGTGCCTGCGAACTCCCGGACAGGTATTACACAGATACGCAGTATTTT TRBJ2-3 - - TRBV21-1
CASSYPQGYTEAFF TGTGCCAGCAGTTACCCCCAGGGCTACACTGAAGCTTTCTTT TRBJ1-1 - - TRBV6-2/TRBV6-3
CASSTLLLSGNTIYF TGTGCCAGTAGTACCCTCCTCTTGTCTGGAAACACCATATATTTT TRBJ1-3 - - TRBV19
CASSPGTSGRLNTGELFF TGTGCCAGCTCACCGGGGACTAGCGGGAGGTTGAACACCGGGGAGCTGTTTTTT TRBJ2-2 - TRBD2 TRBV18
CASSVSGTSGAVYEQYF TGTGCCAGCAGTGTTTCCGGGACTAGCGGGGCCGTCTACGAGCAGTACTTC TRBJ2-7 - TRBD2 TRBV6-1
CASRHKPIAGEEQFF TGTGCCAGCAGACATAAACCCATAGCGGGAGAAGAGCAGTTCTTC TRBJ2-1 - TRBD2 TRBV6-5
CSARDPLQQFF TGCAGTGCTAGAGATCCCCTACAGCAGTTCTTC TRBJ2-1 - - TRBV20-1
CASSATGGALNTGELFF TGTGCCAGCAGCGCTACAGGGGGCGCATTGAACACCGGGGAGCTGTTTTTT TRBJ2-2 - TRBD1 TRBV5-4
CASSWQINEKLFF TGTGCCAGCAGTTGGCAGATTAATGAAAAACTGTTTTTT TRBJ1-4 once - TRBV2
CASSYRQGGNQPQHF TGTGCCAGCAGTTACCGTCAGGGTGGCAATCAGCCCCAGCATTTT TRBJ1-5 - - TRBV6-2/TRBV6-3
CASSTRTSGSITDTQYF TGTGCCAGCAGCACCAGGACTAGCGGGAGTATCACAGATACGCAGTATTTT TRBJ2-3 - TRBD2 TRBV11-3
CASRDRGLETQYF TGTGCCAGCAGAGATAGGGGGCTGGAGACCCAGTACTTC TRBJ2-5 few TRBD1 TRBV2